The source of this TCR beta chain is a study of T cells expressing NK-cell markers. TCRdb reprocessed the 5' RACE reads, keeping one entry per CDR3 protein, no DNA. The repertoire table contains 500,000 or so distinct CDR3 sequences. There are 14 residues in the CDR3. CDR1 and CDR2 from the germline V gene are ENHRY and SYGVKD. Specimen: blood T cells: a sorted CD56 or NKG2C T cell subset, CD4+ or CD8+ T cells, or bulk PBMC T cells (not recorded which). The clonotype originates from a man aged 18 to 29 in good health. This chain connects TRBV10-3 to TRBJ2-5. The CDR3 spells CAISLPDRQETQYF.